This record covers a single TCR beta chain. Its target is unknown. These data belong to a study of cytomegalovirus exposure and HLA in healthy donors. Findings of the study overall: It has been reported that TCR beta sequences accurately predicted the HLA-A and HLA-B alleles of most subjects.

Trimming removed 6 bases at V and 6 bases at J, with 16 bases between. The CDR3 consists of 14 residues. Looked up from germline, CDR1 is MNHNS and CDR2 is SASEGT. Researchers ran the PCR with 60 Vbeta and 13 Jbeta primers. Here immunoSEQ multiplex PCR was the method, and the copy in TCRdb shows in-frame clones only, minus some. Among more than 65,000 clones listed, 60% to 85% were seen once. Sequenced material: PBMCs. The V gene is TRBV6-1, the J gene TRBJ2-3; perhaps TRBD2 as D (5 bases). This sequence originates from a man between 18 and 29 years old in good health and CMV-seropositive. CDR3 protein: CASRPENPGDTQYF. The CDR3 region has the DNA TGTGCCAGCAGGCCTGAAAATCCGGGGGATACGCAGTATTTT.